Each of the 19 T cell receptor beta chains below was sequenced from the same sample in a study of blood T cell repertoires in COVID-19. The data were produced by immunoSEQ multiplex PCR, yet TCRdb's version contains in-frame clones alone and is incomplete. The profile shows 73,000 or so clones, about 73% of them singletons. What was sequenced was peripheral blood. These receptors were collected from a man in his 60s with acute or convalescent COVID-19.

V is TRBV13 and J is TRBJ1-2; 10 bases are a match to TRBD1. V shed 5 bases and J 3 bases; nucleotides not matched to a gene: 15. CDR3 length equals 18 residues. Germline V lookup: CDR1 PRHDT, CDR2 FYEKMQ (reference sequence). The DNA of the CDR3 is TGTGCCAGCAGCCTCACCGGGACAGGGGTAGAGGTTTACTATGGCTACACCTTC. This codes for CASSLTGTGVEVYYGYTF.

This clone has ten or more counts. The CDR3 bases are TGTGCCAGCAGCAGACAGGGACAGGAGGTCACCGGGGAGCTGTTTTTT. The encoded protein is CASSRQGQEVTGELFF. J is TRBJ2-2 and V is TRBV27; 8 nucleotides match TRBD1. Per the germline V gene, CDR1 is MNHEY and CDR2 is SMNVEV (reference sequence). The V gene end was trimmed by 6 bases and the J gene end by 4 bases; junction bases not matched to a gene: 10. The CDR3 spans 16 residues.

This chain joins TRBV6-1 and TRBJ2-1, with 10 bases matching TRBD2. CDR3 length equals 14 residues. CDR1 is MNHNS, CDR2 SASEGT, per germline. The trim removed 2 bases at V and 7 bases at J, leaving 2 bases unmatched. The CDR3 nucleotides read TGTGCCAGCAGTGAACTAGCGGGAGTTAATGAGCAGTTCTTC. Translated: CASSELAGVNEQFF.

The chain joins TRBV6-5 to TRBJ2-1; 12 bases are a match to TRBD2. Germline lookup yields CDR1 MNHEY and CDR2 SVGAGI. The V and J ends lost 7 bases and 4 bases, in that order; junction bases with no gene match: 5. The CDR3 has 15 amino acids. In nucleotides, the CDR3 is TGTGCCAGCACAACGACTAGCGGGGGTTACAATGAGCAGTTCTTC. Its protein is CASTTTSGGYNEQFF.

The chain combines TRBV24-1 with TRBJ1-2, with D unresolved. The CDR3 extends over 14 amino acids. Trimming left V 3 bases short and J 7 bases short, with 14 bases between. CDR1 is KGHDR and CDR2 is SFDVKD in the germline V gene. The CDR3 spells CATSDPGGVFGYTF. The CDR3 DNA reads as TGTGCCACCAGTGATCCAGGTGGCGTTTTTGGCTACACCTTC.

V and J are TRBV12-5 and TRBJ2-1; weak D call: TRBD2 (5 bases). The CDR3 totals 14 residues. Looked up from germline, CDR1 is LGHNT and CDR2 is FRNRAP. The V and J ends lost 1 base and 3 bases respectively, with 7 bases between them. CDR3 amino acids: CASGLGTLYNEQFF. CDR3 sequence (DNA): TGTGCTAGTGGTTTGGGGACTCTCTACAATGAGCAGTTCTTC.

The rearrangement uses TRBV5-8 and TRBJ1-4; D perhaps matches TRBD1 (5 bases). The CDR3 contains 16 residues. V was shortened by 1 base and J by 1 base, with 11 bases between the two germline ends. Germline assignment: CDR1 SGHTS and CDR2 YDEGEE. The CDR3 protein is CASSLPGTKTNEKLFF. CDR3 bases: TGTGCCAGCAGCTTGCCAGGGACTAAAACTAATGAAAAACTGTTTTTT. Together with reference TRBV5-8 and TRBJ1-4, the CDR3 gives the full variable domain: EAGVTQSPTHLIKTRGQQATLRCSPISGHTSVYWYQQALGLGLQFLLWYDEGEERNRGNFPPRFSGRQFPNYSSELNVNALELEDSALYLCASSLPGTKTNEKLFFGSGTQLSVL.

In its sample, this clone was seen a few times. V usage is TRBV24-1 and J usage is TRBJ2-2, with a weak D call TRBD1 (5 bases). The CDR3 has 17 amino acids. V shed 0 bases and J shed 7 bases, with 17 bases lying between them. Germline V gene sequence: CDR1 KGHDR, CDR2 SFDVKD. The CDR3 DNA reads TGTGCCACCAGTGATTTGCGGCAGGGTGGGAATGGCGGGGAGCTGTTTTTT. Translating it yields CATSDLRQGGNGGELFF.

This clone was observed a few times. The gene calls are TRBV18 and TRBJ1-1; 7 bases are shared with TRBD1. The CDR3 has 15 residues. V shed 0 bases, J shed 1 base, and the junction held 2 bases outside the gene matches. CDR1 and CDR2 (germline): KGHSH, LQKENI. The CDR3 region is CASSPPAGGNTEAFF. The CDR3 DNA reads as TGTGCCAGCTCACCACCGGCAGGGGGGAACACTGAAGCTTTCTTT.

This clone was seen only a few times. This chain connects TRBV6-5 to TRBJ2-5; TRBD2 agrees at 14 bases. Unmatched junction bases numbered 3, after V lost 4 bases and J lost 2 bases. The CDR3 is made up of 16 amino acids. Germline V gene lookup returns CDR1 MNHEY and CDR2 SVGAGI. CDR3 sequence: CASSFGLAGGQETQYF. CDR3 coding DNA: TGTGCCAGCAGTTTTGGACTAGCGGGGGGACAAGAGACCCAGTACTTC.

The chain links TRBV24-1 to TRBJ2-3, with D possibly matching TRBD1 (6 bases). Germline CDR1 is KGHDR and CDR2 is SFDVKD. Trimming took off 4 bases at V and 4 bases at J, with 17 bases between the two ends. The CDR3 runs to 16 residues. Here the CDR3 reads CATSESDRAGADTQYF. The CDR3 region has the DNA TGTGCCACCAGTGAGTCGGACAGAGCAGGGGCAGATACGCAGTATTTT.

DNA of the CDR3: TGCGCCAGCAGCTTGCAGGGGAGTGGCACAGATACGCAGTATTTT. Encoded protein: CASSLQGSGTDTQYF. The J gene is TRBJ2-3, the V gene TRBV5-1, with TRBD1 as a possible D gene (6 bases). CDR1 is SGHRS and CDR2 is YFSETQ in the germline V gene. CDR3 length equals 15 residues. Trimming pared 1 base from V and 1 base from J, leaving 10 bases between.

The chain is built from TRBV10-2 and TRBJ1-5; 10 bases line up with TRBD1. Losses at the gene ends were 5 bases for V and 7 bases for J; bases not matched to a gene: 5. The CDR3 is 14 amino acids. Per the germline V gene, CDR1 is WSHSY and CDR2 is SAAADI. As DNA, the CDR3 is TGCGCCAGCAGTTGGGACAGGGGAAGCCAGCCCCAGCATTTT. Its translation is CASSWDRGSQPQHF.

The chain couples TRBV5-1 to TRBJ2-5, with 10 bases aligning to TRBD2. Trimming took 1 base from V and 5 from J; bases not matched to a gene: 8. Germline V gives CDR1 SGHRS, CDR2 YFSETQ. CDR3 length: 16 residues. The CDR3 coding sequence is TGCGCCAGCAGCTTGTTCGGGACTAGCGCCTCCGAGACCCAGTACTTC. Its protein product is CASSLFGTSASETQYF.

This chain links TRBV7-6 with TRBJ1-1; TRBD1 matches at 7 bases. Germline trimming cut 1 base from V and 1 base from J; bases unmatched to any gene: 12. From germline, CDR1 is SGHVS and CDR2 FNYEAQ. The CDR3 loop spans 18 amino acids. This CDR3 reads CASSLEPGGFMSNTEAFF. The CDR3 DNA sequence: TGTGCCAGCAGCTTAGAGCCAGGGGGGTTCATGTCGAACACTGAAGCTTTCTTT.

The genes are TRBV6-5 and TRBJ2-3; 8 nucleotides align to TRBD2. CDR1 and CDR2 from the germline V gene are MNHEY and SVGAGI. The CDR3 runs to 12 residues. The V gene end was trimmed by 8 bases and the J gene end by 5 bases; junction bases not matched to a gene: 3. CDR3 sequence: CASSLAGDTQYF. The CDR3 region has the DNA TGTGCCAGCTCGCTAGCGGGAGATACGCAGTATTTT.

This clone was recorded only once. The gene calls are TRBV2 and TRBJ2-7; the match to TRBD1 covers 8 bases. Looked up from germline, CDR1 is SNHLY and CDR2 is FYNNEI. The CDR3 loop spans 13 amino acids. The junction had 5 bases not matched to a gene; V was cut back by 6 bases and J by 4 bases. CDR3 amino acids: CASRPDRGYEQYF. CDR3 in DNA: TGTGCCAGCAGGCCCGACAGGGGTTACGAGCAGTACTTC.

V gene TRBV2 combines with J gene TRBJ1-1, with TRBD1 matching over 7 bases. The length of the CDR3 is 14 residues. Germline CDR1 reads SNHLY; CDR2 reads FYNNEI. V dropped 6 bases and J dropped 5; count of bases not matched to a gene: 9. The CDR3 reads CASSPGGGRTEAFF. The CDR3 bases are TGTGCCAGCAGCCCAGGGGGAGGTAGAACTGAAGCTTTCTTT.

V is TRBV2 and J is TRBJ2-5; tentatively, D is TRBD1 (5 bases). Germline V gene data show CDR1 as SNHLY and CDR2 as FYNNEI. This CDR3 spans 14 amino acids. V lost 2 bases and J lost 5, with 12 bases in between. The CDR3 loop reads CASSELGEQETQYF. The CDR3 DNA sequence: TGTGCCAGCAGTGAATTAGGGGAACAGGAGACCCAGTACTTC.